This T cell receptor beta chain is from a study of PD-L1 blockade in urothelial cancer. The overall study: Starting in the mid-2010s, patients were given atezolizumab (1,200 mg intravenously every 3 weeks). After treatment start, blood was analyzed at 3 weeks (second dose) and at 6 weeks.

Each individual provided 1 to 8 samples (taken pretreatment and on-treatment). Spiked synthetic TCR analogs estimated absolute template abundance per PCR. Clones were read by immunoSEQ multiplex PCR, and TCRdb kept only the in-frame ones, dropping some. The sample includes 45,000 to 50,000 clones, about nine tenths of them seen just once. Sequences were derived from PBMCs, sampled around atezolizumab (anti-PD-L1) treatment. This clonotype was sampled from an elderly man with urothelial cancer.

As DNA, the CDR3 is TGTGCCAGCTCACCTAAGGGGGAGACCCAGTACTTC. It codes for CASSPKGETQYF. This sequence joins TRBV18 and TRBJ2-5, with D possibly being TRBD1 (5 bases). CDR1 is KGHSH and CDR2 is LQKENI in the germline V gene. There are 12 residues in the CDR3. V was trimmed by 3 bases and J by 5 bases, leaving 7 bases between them.